This T cell receptor beta chain derives from a study of T cells after yellow fever vaccination. Study information: Where fractions had low cell numbers, libraries were prepared from them with the SMART-Seq v4 Ultra Low Input RNA kit.

V dropped 11 bases and J dropped 5 bases, with 15 bases sitting between them. Germline V gives CDR1 SEHNR, CDR2 FQNEAQ (reference sequence). The CDR3 runs to 12 residues. Ten or more counts support this clonotype. What it binds is not known. Study-wide results and limits: Clones from primary vaccination mostly reappeared after the booster (around 96% CD4, around 90% CD8).

TCRdb used MiXCR to reprocess the 5' RACE reads, holding one entry per CDR3 protein. Here the sample spans about 260,000 distinct CDR3 sequences, approximately 3.5% being singletons. This TCR came from a man aged 18 to 30 who received the YFV17D yellow fever vaccine. The sample consisted of PBMCs, taken 15 days after the yellow fever booster vaccination. The chain is built from TRBV7-9 and TRBJ2-5, with D perhaps matching TRBD2 (6 bases). The CDR3 DNA is TGTGCCTCCCCGGGCCGGGGGGAGACCCAGTACTTC. It encodes CASPGRGETQYF.